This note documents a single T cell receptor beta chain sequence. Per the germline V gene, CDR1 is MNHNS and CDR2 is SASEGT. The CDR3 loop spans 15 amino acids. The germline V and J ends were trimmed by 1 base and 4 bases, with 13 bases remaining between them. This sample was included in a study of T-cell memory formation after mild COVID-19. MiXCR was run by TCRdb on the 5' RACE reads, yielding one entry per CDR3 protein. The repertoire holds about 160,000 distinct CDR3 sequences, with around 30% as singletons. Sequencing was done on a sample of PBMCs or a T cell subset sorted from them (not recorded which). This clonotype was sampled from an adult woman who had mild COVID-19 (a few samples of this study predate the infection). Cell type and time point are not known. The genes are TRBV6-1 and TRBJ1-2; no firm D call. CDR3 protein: CASSEGRRLRYGYTF. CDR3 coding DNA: TGTGCCAGCAGTGAAGGCCGGAGACTCCGCTATGGCTACACCTTC.